This T cell receptor (beta chain) is from a study of technical replicates of blood from a handful of donors. V was pared by 0 bases and J by 4 bases, with 5 bases of the junction left unmatched. This CDR3 is 15 amino acids long. Germline assignment: CDR1 ENHRY and CDR2 SYGVKD. Only in-frame clones appear in the TCRdb table, and some are missing; sequencing was by immunoSEQ multiplex PCR. Of some 15,000 clones in the sample, roughly four fifths were seen once. The sequenced sample consisted of PBMCs. V and J are TRBV10-3 and TRBJ2-7; 8 nucleotides match TRBD2. The TCR originated in a human donor in good health. In nucleotides, the CDR3 is TGTGCCATCAGTGAGTCGCGAGCGGGAGTATACGAGCAGTACTTC. Its translation is CAISESRAGVYEQYF.